This TCR beta chain emerged from a study of PD-1 blockade in mismatch repair-deficient tumors. Time point specified: identical approximately eleven-day culture without peptide (control). Concerning this clone itself: Its antigen is undetermined.

The germline V and J ends were trimmed by 4 bases and 7 bases, with 10 bases remaining between them. CDR3 length equals 12 residues. Looked up from germline, CDR1 is KGHSH and CDR2 is LQKENI. Sequenced by immunoSEQ multiplex PCR; TCRdb stores in-frame clones only, minus some. This repertoire shows over 13,000 clones, over 75% found once; its top ten account for approximately 10%. V usage is TRBV18 and J usage is TRBJ1-1, with D possibly matching TRBD1 (5 bases). The source is an adult with mismatch repair-deficient cancer. The sequences come from cells cultured in vitro, collected from a patient treated with pembrolizumab. In DNA, the CDR3 is TGTGCCAGCTCACAAATACAGGTTGAAGCTTTCTTT. Translated: CASSQIQVEAFF.